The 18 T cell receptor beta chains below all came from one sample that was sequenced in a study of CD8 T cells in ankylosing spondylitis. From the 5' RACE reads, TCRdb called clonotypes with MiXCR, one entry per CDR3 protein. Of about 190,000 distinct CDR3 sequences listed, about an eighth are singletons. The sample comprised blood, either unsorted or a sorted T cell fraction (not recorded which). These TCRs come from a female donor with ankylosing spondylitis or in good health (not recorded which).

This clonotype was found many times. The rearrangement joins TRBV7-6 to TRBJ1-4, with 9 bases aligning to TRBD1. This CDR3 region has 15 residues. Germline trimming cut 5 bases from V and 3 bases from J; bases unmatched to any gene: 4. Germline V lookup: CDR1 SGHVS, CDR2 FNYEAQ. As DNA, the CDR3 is TGTGCCAGCAGCCCGTGGACAGGGGCTAATGAAAAACTGTTTTTT. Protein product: CASSPWTGANEKLFF.

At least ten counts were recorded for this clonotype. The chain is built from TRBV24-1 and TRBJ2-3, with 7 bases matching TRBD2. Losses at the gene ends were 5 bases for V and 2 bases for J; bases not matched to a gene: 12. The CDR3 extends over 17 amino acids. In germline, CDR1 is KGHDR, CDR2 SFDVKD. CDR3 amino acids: CATSVTLAGESTDTQYF. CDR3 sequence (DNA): TGTGCCACCAGTGTTACTCTGGCGGGAGAGTCCACAGATACGCAGTATTTT.

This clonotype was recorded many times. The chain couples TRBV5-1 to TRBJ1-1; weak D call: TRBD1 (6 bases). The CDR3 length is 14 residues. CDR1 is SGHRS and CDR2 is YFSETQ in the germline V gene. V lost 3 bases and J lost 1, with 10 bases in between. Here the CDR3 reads CASSSWTANTEAFF. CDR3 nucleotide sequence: TGCGCCAGCAGCTCTTGGACAGCGAACACTGAAGCTTTCTTT.

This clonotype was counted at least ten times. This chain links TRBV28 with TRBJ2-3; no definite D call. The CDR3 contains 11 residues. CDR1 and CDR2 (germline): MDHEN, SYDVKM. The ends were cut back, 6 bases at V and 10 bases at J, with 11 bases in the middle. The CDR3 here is CASRGEVAQYF. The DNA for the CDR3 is TGTGCCAGCAGAGGAGAGGTGGCGCAGTATTTT.

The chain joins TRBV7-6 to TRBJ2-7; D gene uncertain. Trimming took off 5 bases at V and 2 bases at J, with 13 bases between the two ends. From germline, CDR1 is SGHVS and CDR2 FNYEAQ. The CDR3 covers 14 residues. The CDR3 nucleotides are TGTGCCAGCAGCCGAACTAACACCGCCTACGAGCAGTACTTC. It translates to CASSRTNTAYEQYF.

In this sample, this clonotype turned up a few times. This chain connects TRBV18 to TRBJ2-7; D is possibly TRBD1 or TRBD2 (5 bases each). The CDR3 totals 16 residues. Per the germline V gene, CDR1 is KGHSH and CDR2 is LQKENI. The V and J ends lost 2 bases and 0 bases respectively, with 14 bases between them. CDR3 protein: CASSPIWGSSSYEQYF. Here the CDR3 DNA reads TGTGCCAGCTCACCAATTTGGGGGTCTAGCTCCTACGAGCAGTACTTC. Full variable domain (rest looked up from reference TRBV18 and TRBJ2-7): NAGVMQNPRHLVRRRGQEARLRCSPMKGHSHVYWYRQLPEEGLKFMVYLQKENIIDESGMPKERFSAEFPKEGPSILRIQQVVRGDSAAYFCASSPIWGSSSYEQYFGPGTRLTVT.

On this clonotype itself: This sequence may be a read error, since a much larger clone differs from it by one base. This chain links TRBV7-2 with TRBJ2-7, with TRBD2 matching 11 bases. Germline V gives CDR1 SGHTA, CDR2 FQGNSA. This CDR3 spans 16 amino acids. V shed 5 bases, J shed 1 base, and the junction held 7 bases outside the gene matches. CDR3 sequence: CASSGTSGATSYEQYF. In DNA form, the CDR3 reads TGTGCCAGCAGCGGGACTAGCGGAGCCACTTCCTACGAGCAGTACTTC.

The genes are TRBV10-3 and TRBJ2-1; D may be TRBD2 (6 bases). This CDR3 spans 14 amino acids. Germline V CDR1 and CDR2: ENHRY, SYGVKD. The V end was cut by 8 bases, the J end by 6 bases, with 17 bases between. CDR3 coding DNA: TGTGCCATCGGCCGGGACCCCGGGGGCAATGAGCAGTTCTTC. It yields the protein CAIGRDPGGNEQFF.

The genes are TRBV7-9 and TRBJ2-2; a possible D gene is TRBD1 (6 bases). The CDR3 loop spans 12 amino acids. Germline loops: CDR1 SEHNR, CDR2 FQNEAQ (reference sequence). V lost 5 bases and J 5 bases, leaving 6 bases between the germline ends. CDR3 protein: CASSQGTGELFF. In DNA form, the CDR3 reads TGTGCCAGCAGCCAGGGGACCGGGGAGCTGTTTTTT.

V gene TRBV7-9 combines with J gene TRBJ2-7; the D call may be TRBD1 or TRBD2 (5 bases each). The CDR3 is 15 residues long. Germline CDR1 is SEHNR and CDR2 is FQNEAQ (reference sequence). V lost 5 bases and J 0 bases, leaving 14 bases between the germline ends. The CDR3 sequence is CASSQLTEGSYEQYF. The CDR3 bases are TGTGCCAGCAGCCAATTGACAGAGGGCTCCTACGAGCAGTACTTC.

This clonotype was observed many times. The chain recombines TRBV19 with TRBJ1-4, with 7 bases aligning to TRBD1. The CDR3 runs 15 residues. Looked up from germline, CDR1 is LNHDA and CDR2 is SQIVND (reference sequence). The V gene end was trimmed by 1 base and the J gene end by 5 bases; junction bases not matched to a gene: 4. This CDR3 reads CASSIGGTANEKLFF. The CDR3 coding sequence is TGTGCCAGTAGTATAGGAGGGACAGCGAATGAAAAACTGTTTTTT.

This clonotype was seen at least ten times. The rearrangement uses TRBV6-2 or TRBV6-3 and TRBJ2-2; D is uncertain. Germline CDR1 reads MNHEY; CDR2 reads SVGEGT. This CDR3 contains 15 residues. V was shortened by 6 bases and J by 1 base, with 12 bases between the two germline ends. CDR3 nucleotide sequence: TGTGCCAGCAGAATTGGGTCCTGGAACACCGGGGAGCTGTTTTTT. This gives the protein CASRIGSWNTGELFF.

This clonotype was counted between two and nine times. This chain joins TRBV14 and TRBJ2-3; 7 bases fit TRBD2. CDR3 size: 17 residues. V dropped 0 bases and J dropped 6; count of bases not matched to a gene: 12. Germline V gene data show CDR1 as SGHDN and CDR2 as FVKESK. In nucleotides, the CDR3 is TGTGCCAGCAGCCAAGATAACGGGAGGTGGGGTACGGATACGCAGTATTTT. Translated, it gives CASSQDNGRWGTDTQYF.

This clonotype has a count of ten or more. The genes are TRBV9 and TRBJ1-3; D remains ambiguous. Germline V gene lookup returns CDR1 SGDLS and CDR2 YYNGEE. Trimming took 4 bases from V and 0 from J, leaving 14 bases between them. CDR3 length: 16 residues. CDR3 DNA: TGTGCCAGCAGCCCATCGCCGACGAGCTCTGGAAACACCATATATTTT. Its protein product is CASSPSPTSSGNTIYF.

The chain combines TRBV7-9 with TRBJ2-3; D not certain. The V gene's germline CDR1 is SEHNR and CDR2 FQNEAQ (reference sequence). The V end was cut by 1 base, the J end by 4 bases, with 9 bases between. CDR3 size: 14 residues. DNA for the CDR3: TGTGCCAGCAGCTTAGGGTCTACGCCAGATACGCAGTATTTT. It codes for CASSLGSTPDTQYF.

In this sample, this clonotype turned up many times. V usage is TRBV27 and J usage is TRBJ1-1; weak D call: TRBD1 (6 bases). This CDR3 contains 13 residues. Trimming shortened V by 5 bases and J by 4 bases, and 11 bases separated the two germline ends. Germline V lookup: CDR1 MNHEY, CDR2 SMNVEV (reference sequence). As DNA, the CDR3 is TGTGCCAGCAGTGGGAGGGGGGGCACTGAAGCTTTCTTT. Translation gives CASSGRGGTEAFF.

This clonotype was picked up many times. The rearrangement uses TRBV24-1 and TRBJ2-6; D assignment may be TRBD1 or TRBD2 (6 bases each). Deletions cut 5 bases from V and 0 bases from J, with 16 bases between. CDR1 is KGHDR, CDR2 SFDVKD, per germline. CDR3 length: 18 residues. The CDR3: CATSGRDKGLSGANVLTF. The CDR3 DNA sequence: TGTGCCACCAGTGGGCGGGACAAAGGCCTCTCTGGGGCCAACGTCCTGACTTTC.

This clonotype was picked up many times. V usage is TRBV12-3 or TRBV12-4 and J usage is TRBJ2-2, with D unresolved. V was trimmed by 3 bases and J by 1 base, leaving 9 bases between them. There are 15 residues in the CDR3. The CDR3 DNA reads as TGTGCCAGCAGTTTTTGGGCGAAGAACACCGGGGAGCTGTTTTTT. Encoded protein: CASSFWAKNTGELFF.